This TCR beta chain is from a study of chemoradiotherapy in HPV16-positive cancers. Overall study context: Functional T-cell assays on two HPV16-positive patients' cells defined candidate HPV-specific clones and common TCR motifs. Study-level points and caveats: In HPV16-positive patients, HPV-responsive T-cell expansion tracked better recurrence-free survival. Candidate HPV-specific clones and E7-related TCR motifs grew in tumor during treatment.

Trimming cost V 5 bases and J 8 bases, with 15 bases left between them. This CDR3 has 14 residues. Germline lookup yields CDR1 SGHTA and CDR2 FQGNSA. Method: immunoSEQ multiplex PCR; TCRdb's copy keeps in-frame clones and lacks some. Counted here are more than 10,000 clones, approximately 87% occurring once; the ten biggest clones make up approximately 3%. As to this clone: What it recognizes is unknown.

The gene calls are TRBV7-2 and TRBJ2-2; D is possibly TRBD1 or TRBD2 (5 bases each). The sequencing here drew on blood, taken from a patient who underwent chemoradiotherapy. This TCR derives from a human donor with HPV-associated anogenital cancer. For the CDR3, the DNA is TGTGCCAGCAGCCGGGACCGGGCCAAAGGGGAGCTGTTTTTT. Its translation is CASSRDRAKGELFF.